This T cell receptor beta chain was obtained from a study of CD8 T cells in Susac syndrome. Peripheral blood CD8+ and CD4+ T cells were profiled by TCR beta sequencing. Healthy donors were controls matched for age and sex. Negative isolation yielded CD8+ and CD4+ T cells; FACS enriched TEMRA cells. A single count supports this clonotype. RNA in amounts of roughly 0.5 to 1 ug was reverse transcribed with random hexamers. The TCR beta CDR3 was amplified by immunoSEQ multiplex PCR across 54 Vbeta, 13 Jbeta. TCRdb ran MiXCR on the immunoSEQ multiplex PCR reads and lists one entry per CDR3 protein. This table holds some 170,000 distinct CDR3 sequences, roughly 93% found once. This CDR3 comprises 14 residues. Trimming removed 5 bases from V and 4 bases from J; junction bases left unmatched: 9. Germline CDR1 is DFQATT and CDR2 is SNEGSKA (reference sequence).

The chain joins TRBV20-1 to TRBJ1-2; 8 bases are a match to TRBD1. The TCR sequence derives from a human donor in good health. The material sequenced was CD4+ T cells from PBMCs. The CDR3 coding sequence is TGCAGTGCTTATCAGGGGGCGGGAGGCTATGGCTACACCTTC. This codes for CSAYQGAGGYGYTF.